This T cell receptor (beta chain) comes out of a study of cytomegalovirus exposure and HLA in healthy donors. The V end was cut by 6 bases, the J end by 8 bases, with 16 bases between. Germline CDR1 and CDR2: SQVTM and ANQGSEA. The CDR3 length is 12 residues. It was with 60 Vbeta and 13 Jbeta primers that the PCR ran. Sequencing used immunoSEQ multiplex PCR; TCRdb keeps in-frame clones, though not all of them. The data show roughly 160,000 clones, around 80% seen once. The chain links TRBV29-1 to TRBJ2-5; no clear D. The sequencing input was PBMCs. The TCR comes from a woman aged 45 to 65 in good health and CMV-seropositive. The CDR3 reads CSVPGSAGTQYF. The CDR3 DNA is TGCAGCGTCCCTGGGTCCGCAGGAACCCAGTACTTC.